One sample yielded the 3 T cell receptor beta chains listed below, sequenced in a study of T cells in Graves' hyperthyroidism and ophthalmopathy. RNA transcripts yielded amplified TCR beta CDR3 regions. HTBI primers were employed in a first-round RT-PCR of the TCR CDR3. One entry per CDR3 protein, called by TCRdb with MiXCR from the multiplex PCR reads. This table holds 750,000 to 950,000 distinct CDR3 sequences, around 39% found once. The sequencing sample was made of blood. The receptors come from a man aged 18 to 30 with Graves' hyperthyroidism.

The chain has TRBV7-8 and TRBJ1-5; a weak D match, TRBD1 (6 bases). The CDR3 length is 15 residues. The V gene's germline CDR1 is SGHVS and CDR2 FQNEAQ. V lost 4 bases and J lost 6, with 16 bases in between. DNA of the CDR3: TGTGCCAGCAGCTCGCCCGACAGGCTCGGTCAGCCCCAGCATTTT. Translated, it gives CASSSPDRLGQPQHF.

On this clonotype itself: Sequence at one end of the junction differs from germline and may be a read error. The chain is built from TRBV5-1 and TRBJ1-1, with a weak D call TRBD1 (5 bases). Germline V gene lookup returns CDR1 SGHRS and CDR2 YFSETQ. This CDR3 has 13 residues. In DNA, the CDR3 is TGCGCCAGCAGCCTCCCAGGGAACACTGAAACTTTCTTT. It yields the protein CASSLPGNTETFF.

V and J are TRBV25-1 and TRBJ2-2; 8 nucleotides agree with TRBD2. The germline gives CDR1 MGHDK, CDR2 SYGVNS. The CDR3 has 16 amino acids. The ends lost 6 bases at V and 4 bases at J; junction bases unmatched: 10. Here the CDR3 reads CASSPPGLVGTGELFF. CDR3 bases: TGTGCCAGCAGCCCACCGGGACTAGTCGGCACCGGGGAGCTGTTTTTT.